This T cell receptor beta chain comes out of a study of blood T cells in healthy people across ages. Together with a sample-barcoded 5' primer, a J-beta primer mix was included in a second PCR lasting about 7 to 11 cycles. TCRdb independently ran MiXCR on the 5' RACE reads; one entry per CDR3 protein. The data show a few hundred thousand distinct CDR3 sequences, roughly 26% seen once. Remarks on this clonotype: Antigen: not known.

This CDR3 has 16 amino acids. The germline V and J ends were trimmed by 5 bases and 3 bases, with 18 bases remaining between them. Study results and limitations: As age increased, TCR beta diversity per million T cells fell in a roughly linear fashion.

The TCR was taken from a woman in her sixties or seventies in good health. This chain uses TRBV12-3 or TRBV12-4 with TRBJ2-3; D tentatively fits TRBD1 or TRBD2 (6 bases each). The sequenced sample was blood. This CDR3 is CASSLGGIRVTDTQYF. The CDR3 DNA reads as TGTGCCAGCAGTCTCGGGGGCATAAGGGTGACAGATACGCAGTATTTT.